A single sample gave rise to the 29 T cell receptor beta chains below, sequenced in a study of glioma-infiltrating T cells. TCR alpha and beta CDR3 regions were amplified from RNA using iRepertoire nested multiplex PCR. TCRdb itself ran the multiplex PCR reads through MiXCR, one entry per CDR3 protein. Seen here are about 10,000 distinct CDR3 sequences, about three fifths observed once, and the top ten hold about a fifth. Specimen: glioma tissue, nonneoplastic brain tissue, or PBMCs (not recorded which). Receptor source: a human donor with low-grade glioma or glioblastoma, undergoing nonglioma brain surgery, or in good health (not recorded which).

Sample share makes this clonotype medium-sized. The chain carries TRBV7-2 and TRBJ2-7; D call uncertain. CDR3 length equals 15 residues. The V end lost 1 base, the J end lost 0 bases, and 10 bases lay between the germline ends. CDR1 and CDR2 (germline): SGHTA, FQGNSA. The DNA for the CDR3 is TGTGCCAGCAGCTTAGAACCGCTAAGCTCCTACGAGCAGTACTTC. It yields the protein CASSLEPLSSYEQYF.

To note about this clonotype: A junction boundary mismatches the germline segment, possibly from a read error. J is TRBJ1-5 and V is TRBV4-1, with D hard to call. The CDR3 is made up of 13 amino acids. Germline V gene sequence: CDR1 MGHRA, CDR2 YSYEKL. In nucleotides, the CDR3 is TGCGCCAGCAGTCCGGGGAGCAATAAGCCCCAGAATTTT. It codes for CASSPGSNKPQNF.

Concerning this clonotype itself: One end of the junction is discordant with germline, which a read error may explain. This chain connects TRBV11-2 to TRBJ1-3; possibly TRBD1 for D (6 bases). The CDR3 spans 14 residues. CDR1 is SGHAT, CDR2 FQNNGV, per germline. CDR3 nucleotides: TGTGCCGGCAGCTCAGGGGTTGTAGGAAACACAATATATTTT. It codes for CAGSSGVVGNTIYF.

This clonotype appeared many times. The chain has TRBV7-2 and TRBJ2-7; 7 bases map to TRBD1. Per the germline V gene, CDR1 is SGHTA and CDR2 is FQGNSA. After removal of 1 base from V and 3 bases from J, the junction contained 9 bases not matched to a gene. CDR3 length equals 16 residues. CDR3 DNA: TGTGCCAGCAGCTTAGGATCCGGGACAGCATTCTACGAGCAGTACTTC. Translating it yields CASSLGSGTAFYEQYF.

A note on this clonotype: Relative to the germline gene, one junction end is altered; a read error may explain this. The V and J genes are TRBV20-1 and TRBJ2-1; 9 bases are a match to TRBD2. The CDR3 consists of 14 residues. CDR1 DFQATT and CDR2 SNEGSKA come from the germline V gene (reference sequence). The CDR3 protein is CSARSGRTYNEQFF. The CDR3 bases are TGCAGTGCTAGAAGCGGGAGGACCTACAACGAGCAGTTCTTC.

A note on this clonotype: The CDR3 carries no conserved terminal phenylalanine or tryptophan, so it likely arises from a read error. The chain combines TRBV6-2 or TRBV6-3 with TRBJ2-1; D remains ambiguous. The CDR3 has 11 residues. Germline values: CDR1 MNHEY, CDR2 SVGEGT. With 10 bases removed from V and 3 bases from J, the gap between germline ends came to 7 bases. DNA for the CDR3: TGTGCCATCGTTCTCTACAATGAGCAGTTCCTC. This translates into CAIVLYNEQFL.

This clonotype was recorded a few times. The CDR3 is CAGSSGNTEAFF. The CDR3 bases are TGTGCAGGCAGTTCGGGGAACACTGAAGCTTTCTTT. V and J are TRBV6-1 and TRBJ1-1; D not resolved. This CDR3 comprises 12 residues. CDR1 MNHNS and CDR2 SASEGT come from the germline V gene.

The CDR3 spells CASSPLAGGTEQFF. The CDR3 region has the DNA TGTGCCAGCAGCCCACTAGCGGGAGGAACTGAGCAGTTCTTC. The chain has TRBV4-2 and TRBJ2-1; 12 positions match TRBD2. Germline V gene lookup returns CDR1 LGHNA and CDR2 YNFKEQ. The CDR3 covers 14 residues. The J segment lost 9 bases and the V segment lost 4 bases, leaving 4 bases of the junction unmatched.

The chain carries TRBV12-3 or TRBV12-4 and TRBJ1-1; D is unclear. The ends were cut back, 6 bases at V and 5 bases at J, with 10 bases in the middle. This CDR3 contains 12 residues. The DNA of the CDR3 is TGTGCCAGCAGAATAAGCGGAACTGAAGCTTTCTTT. Protein sequence: CASRISGTEAFF.

This clonotype has a count of ten or more. This clone may be a read error of a much larger clone one base away. The chain recombines TRBV2 with TRBJ2-1, with D maybe TRBD2 (6 bases). The CDR3 covers 13 residues. Per the germline V gene, CDR1 is SNHLY and CDR2 is FYNNEI. The CDR3 loop reads CASTGSSYSEQFF. The CDR3 nucleotides are TGTGCCAGCACCGGGAGTTCCTACAGTGAGCAGTTCTTC.

This rearrangement joins TRBV29-1 to TRBJ2-7; D possibly matches TRBD1 or TRBD2 (5 bases each). Germline assignment: CDR1 SQVTM and CDR2 ANQGSEA. V was clipped by 5 bases and J by 6 bases, with 14 bases between them. The CDR3 is 12 residues long. For the CDR3, the DNA is TGCAGCGTTTCCGAAACTGGGGGCGAGCAGTACTTC. Translated, it gives CSVSETGGEQYF.

This clonotype was observed at least ten times. Given a much more abundant clone one base away, this may be a read error. The chain combines TRBV7-2 with TRBJ1-3; D gene ambiguous. From germline, CDR1 is SGHTA and CDR2 FQGNSA. CDR3 length equals 15 residues. Here the CDR3 reads CARSLDGSSGNTIYF. DNA of the CDR3: TGTGCCCGCAGCTTAGACGGTAGCTCTGGAAACACCATATATTTT.

The genes are TRBV12-3 or TRBV12-4 and TRBJ2-7, with D unclear. The CDR3 runs 14 residues. The CDR3 loop is CVSSVACNSYEQYF. CDR3 DNA sequence: TGTGTTAGCAGTGTGGCATGTAATTCCTACGAGCAGTACTTC.

The CDR3 loop is CSVLRAGEEQYF. DNA for the CDR3: TGCAGCGTTCTCAGGGCAGGGGAAGAGCAGTACTTC. The V gene is TRBV29-1, the J gene TRBJ2-7, with D possibly matching TRBD1 (6 bases). Germline V gives CDR1 SQVTM, CDR2 ANQGSEA. The CDR3 runs to 12 residues. The germline V and J ends were trimmed by 5 bases and 7 bases, with 15 bases remaining between them.

This clonotype occurred many times. The chain is built from TRBV3-1 and TRBJ2-5, with D possibly being TRBD1 or TRBD2 (5 bases each). V lost 5 bases and J 7 bases, leaving 20 bases between the germline ends. CDR3 size: 15 residues. Germline CDR1 reads LGHDT; CDR2 reads YNNKEL (reference sequence). The CDR3 DNA follows: TGTGCCAGCAGCAAAAATCGGGGCCAAGCCGGGACCCAGTACTTC. Amino acids: CASSKNRGQAGTQYF.

The chain links TRBV19 to TRBJ1-1; the D gene is possibly TRBD1 (5 bases). Germline CDR1 LNHDA, CDR2 SQIVND (reference sequence). Deletions cut 6 bases from V and 3 bases from J, with 8 bases between. The CDR3 is 12 amino acids. In DNA form, the CDR3 reads TGTGCCAGTAGAGAACAGGACACTGAAGCTTTCTTT. Its translation: CASREQDTEAFF.

This clonotype was seen once. This chain links TRBV4-1 with TRBJ2-7; 8 bases match TRBD2. The CDR3 covers 17 residues. From germline, CDR1 is MGHRA and CDR2 YSYEKL. The junction had 11 bases not matched to a gene; V was cut back by 1 base and J by 3 bases. The CDR3 protein is CASSQVLDRGLDYEQYF. In DNA form, the CDR3 reads TGCGCCAGCAGCCAAGTCCTAGATAGGGGACTAGACTACGAGCAGTACTTC.

To note about this clonotype: The conserved final phenylalanine or tryptophan is absent from the CDR3, which likely points to a read error. V usage is TRBV4-3 and J usage is TRBJ2-1; 9 positions agree with TRBD2. The V segment lost 3 bases and the J segment 3 bases; nucleotides outside the gene matches: 12. The CDR3 length is 18 residues. Germline V gene lookup returns CDR1 LGHNA and CDR2 YSLEER. This CDR3 reads CASSQSSGNNDYYNEQFL. For the CDR3, the DNA is TGCGCCAGCAGCCAGTCTAGCGGGAACAATGATTACTACAATGAGCAGTTCTTA.

In this sample, this clonotype turned up once. This chain uses TRBV28 with TRBJ2-4, with a weak D call TRBD2 (5 bases). The CDR3 sequence is 17 residues long. From germline, CDR1 is MDHEN and CDR2 SYDVKM. V was shortened by 4 bases and J by 1 base, with 17 bases between the two germline ends. CDR3: CASSSKRVFGAKNIQYF. The CDR3 DNA is TGTGCCAGCAGTTCTAAGAGGGTATTCGGGGCCAAAAACATTCAGTACTTC.

Comment on this clonotype: A junction end diverges from the germline sequence, so it may reflect a read error. The chain links TRBV20-1 to TRBJ2-3, with TRBD2 matching over 10 bases. Germline assignment: CDR1 DFQATT and CDR2 SNEGSKA (reference sequence). This CDR3 is built from 16 residues. The CDR3 region has the DNA TGCAGTGCTAGAGATCACACTAGCGGGGATACAGATACTCAGTATTTT. Translating gives CSARDHTSGDTDTQYF.

V and J are TRBV7-6 and TRBJ2-2, with D hard to call. Germline V gene sequence: CDR1 SGHVS, CDR2 FNYEAQ. CDR3 length: 14 amino acids. Trimming took 10 bases from V and 0 from J, leaving 12 bases between them. The CDR3 DNA follows: TGTGCCACTTCAAGGTGGCCGAACACCGGGGAGCTGTTTTTT. This translates into CATSRWPNTGELFF.

This clonotype showed up just once. A read error may explain this, as a much larger clone is one base away. The rearrangement joins TRBV3-1 to TRBJ1-1; 8 positions match TRBD1. The CDR3 is 15 residues long. Germline CDR1 and CDR2: LGHDT and YNNKEL (reference sequence). CDR3 nucleotide sequence: TGTGCCAGCAGCCTTCGGGACAGGCCTAACACTAAAGCTTTCTTT. This gives the protein CASSLRDRPNTKAFF.

This clonotype is medium-sized within its sample. V is TRBV7-9 and J is TRBJ2-7; D is unclear. This CDR3 region has 12 residues. Germline V lookup: CDR1 SEHNR, CDR2 FQNEAQ (reference sequence). Trimming took off 2 bases at V and 4 bases at J, with 6 bases between the two ends. CDR3 sequence (DNA): TGTGCCAGCAGCTTATTGGGGTACGAGCAGTACTTC. Protein sequence: CASSLLGYEQYF.

Concerning this clonotype: Compared with germline, one end of the junction differs, possibly owing to a read error. The V and J genes are TRBV6-5 and TRBJ2-1, with D perhaps matching TRBD2 (6 bases). From germline, CDR1 is MNHEY and CDR2 SVGAGI. The CDR3 covers 17 residues. CDR3 bases: TGTGCCAGCAGTTCCACCGCGTCCGAGGGAGGCATCGATGAGCAGCTCTTC. Its protein is CASSSTASEGGIDEQLF.

The gene calls are TRBV20-1 and TRBJ2-2; 9 bases are a match to TRBD2. Germline V gives CDR1 DFQATT, CDR2 SNEGSKA (reference sequence). This CDR3 is built from 17 residues. V lost 0 bases to trimming and J lost 3 bases; unmatched junction nucleotides: 8. The CDR3 DNA follows: TGCAGTGCTAGAGAGGGGAGTTTAGCGGGAGACACCGGGGAGCTGTTTTTT. It is translated as CSAREGSLAGDTGELFF.

This clonotype has a count of ten or more. The genes are TRBV5-1 and TRBJ2-1; D perhaps matches TRBD2 (6 bases). Between the trimmed V and J ends, which lost 3 bases and 0 bases, there was a span of 10 bases. CDR1 and CDR2 (germline): SGHRS, YFSETQ. The length of the CDR3 is 15 residues. In DNA, the CDR3 is TGCGCCAGCAGCTATAGCGGAAGCTCCTACAATGAGCAGTTCTTC. It encodes CASSYSGSSYNEQFF. Drawing the rest from reference TRBV5-1 and TRBJ2-1, the complete variable domain is KAGVTQTPRYLIKTRGQQVTLSCSPISGHRSVSWYQQTPGQGLQFLFEYFSETQRNKGNFPGRFSGRQFSNSRSEMNVSTLELGDSALYLCASSYSGSSYNEQFFGPGTRLTVL.

The chain has TRBV19 and TRBJ1-2; a weak D match, TRBD1 (5 bases). The ends were cut back, 4 bases at V and 7 bases at J, with 22 bases in the middle. The CDR3 length is 16 residues. Germline values: CDR1 LNHDA, CDR2 SQIVND (reference sequence). The CDR3 sequence is CASSNTGQVTYVGYTF. CDR3 in DNA: TGTGCCAGTAGTAACACTGGACAAGTTACCTATGTTGGCTACACCTTC.

In this sample, this clonotype turned up once. The rearrangement links TRBV27 to TRBJ1-2, with 9 bases lining up with TRBD1. V trimming: 2 bases; J trimming: 5 bases; junction bases outside the gene matches: 3. CDR3 length equals 14 residues. Germline V CDR1 and CDR2: MNHEY, SMNVEV (reference sequence). CDR3 residues: CASSLGTGIYGYTF. CDR3 sequence (DNA): TGTGCCAGCAGTTTAGGGACAGGGATATATGGCTACACCTTC.

This clonotype was seen a single time. V is TRBV14 and J is TRBJ1-3; a possible D gene is TRBD1 (6 bases). Trimming shortened V by 3 bases and J by 5 bases, and 14 bases separated the two germline ends. The germline V gene has CDR1 SGHDN and CDR2 FVKESK. The CDR3 has 15 amino acids. The CDR3 reads CASSHRGGIRNTIYF. The CDR3 nucleotides read TGTGCCAGCAGCCATAGGGGGGGCATAAGAAACACCATATATTTT.